Each of the 26 T cell receptor beta chains below was sequenced from the same sample in a study of blood T cell repertoires in COVID-19. Generated by immunoSEQ multiplex PCR, the TCRdb table keeps only in-frame clones and is missing some. The sample carries about 190,000 clones, about 88% recorded once. The sequenced material came from peripheral blood. Receptors were obtained from a human donor in a cohort sampled during active COVID-19.

V usage is TRBV4-3 and J usage is TRBJ1-3; D is undetermined. The germline CDR1 and CDR2 sequences are LGHNA and YSLEER. This CDR3 spans 15 amino acids. The V and J ends lost 1 base and 1 base respectively, with 8 bases between them. CDR3 loop: CASSQVHGSGNTIYF. CDR3 coding DNA: TGCGCCAGCAGCCAAGTGCACGGGTCTGGAAACACCATATATTTT.

The J gene is TRBJ2-1, the V gene TRBV2, with 15 bases matching TRBD2. The CDR3 is made up of 15 amino acids. Germline V CDR1 and CDR2: SNHLY, FYNNEI. The trim removed 7 bases at V and 9 bases at J, leaving 7 bases unmatched. CDR3 loop: CASTGLAGGPAEQFF. For the CDR3, the DNA is TGTGCCAGCACCGGACTAGCGGGAGGGCCAGCTGAGCAGTTCTTC.

The J gene is TRBJ2-2, the V gene TRBV4-3; 10 bases line up with TRBD1. CDR3 length equals 17 residues. Germline CDR1 reads LGHNA; CDR2 reads YSLEER. V lost 1 base to trimming and J lost 5 bases; unmatched junction nucleotides: 7. CDR3 loop: CASSQGQGALLTGELFF. CDR3 DNA sequence: TGCGCCAGCAGCCAAGGACAGGGGGCGCTTTTGACCGGGGAGCTGTTTTTT.

V gene TRBV5-1 combines with J gene TRBJ2-1; possible D gene TRBD2, 7 bases. The germline V gene encodes CDR1 SGHRS and CDR2 YFSETQ. V dropped 4 bases and J dropped 8 bases, with 19 bases sitting between them. CDR3 length: 15 amino acids. CDR3 region: CASSLEGGAWDEQFF. The CDR3 DNA sequence: TGCGCCAGCAGCCTCGAAGGGGGGGCCTGGGATGAGCAGTTCTTC.

This rearrangement joins TRBV28 to TRBJ1-2; a possible D gene is TRBD1 (6 bases). V was clipped by 3 bases and J by 2 bases, with 10 bases between them. The length of the CDR3 is 14 residues. Germline loops: CDR1 MDHEN, CDR2 SYDVKM. The CDR3 nucleotides read TGTGCCAGCAGTTTTGGGGGCCTGAACTATGGCTACACCTTC. The encoded protein is CASSFGGLNYGYTF.

J is TRBJ2-2 and V is TRBV6-5, with a possible D match to TRBD2 (5 bases). Trimming cost V 7 bases and J 6 bases, with 12 bases left between them. CDR1 and CDR2 (germline): MNHEY, SVGAGI. The CDR3 extends over 13 amino acids. The CDR3 region has the DNA TGTGCCAGCAACAACGGCGGGCCCGGGGAGCTGTTTTTT. It yields the protein CASNNGGPGELFF.

V is TRBV2 and J is TRBJ1-5; the D is unclear. CDR1 is SNHLY, CDR2 FYNNEI, per germline. This CDR3 contains 13 residues. V dropped 5 bases and J dropped 4 bases, with 9 bases sitting between them. This CDR3 reads CASSTTPNQPQHF. CDR3 coding DNA: TGTGCCAGCAGTACTACACCGAATCAGCCCCAGCATTTT. Looking up the rest from reference TRBV2 and TRBJ1-5 gives the full variable domain: EPEVTQTPSHQVTQMGQEVILRCVPISNHLYFYWYRQILGQKVEFLVSFYNNEISEKSEIFDDQFSVERPDGSNFTLKIRSTKLEDSAMYFCASSTTPNQPQHFGDGTRLSIL.

The chain has TRBV16 and TRBJ1-1; TRBD1 matches at 11 bases. V was clipped by 2 bases and J by 6 bases; unmatched bases: 5. This CDR3 contains 15 residues. Germline V gene data show CDR1 as KGHSY and CDR2 as FQNENV. CDR3 loop: CASSQKGQGVAEAFF. CDR3 DNA: TGTGCCAGCAGCCAAAAGGGACAGGGGGTGGCTGAAGCTTTCTTT.

This chain uses TRBV28 with TRBJ2-4, with a weak D call TRBD2 (7 bases). This CDR3 region has 18 residues. Trimming pared 6 bases from V and 6 bases from J, leaving 27 bases between. In germline, CDR1 is MDHEN, CDR2 SYDVKM. In DNA, the CDR3 is TGTGCCAGCAGACTCCGAAAGGGGGGGCAGCTCCAGAGAAACATTCAGTACTTC. Amino acids: CASRLRKGGQLQRNIQYF.

The V gene is TRBV7-6, the J gene TRBJ2-7, with 10 bases fitting TRBD2. CDR3 length equals 15 residues. CDR1 and CDR2 (germline): SGHVS, FNYEAQ. With V trimmed by 0 bases and J by 2 bases, 1 base remained unmatched. The CDR3 reads CASSLASGGTYEQYF. The CDR3 bases are TGTGCCAGCAGCTTAGCTAGCGGGGGGACCTACGAGCAGTACTTC.

The chain recombines TRBV5-1 with TRBJ1-2; 12 bases agree with TRBD1. Trimming removed 4 bases from V and 6 bases from J; junction bases left unmatched: 13. Germline V lookup: CDR1 SGHRS, CDR2 YFSETQ. The CDR3 loop spans 17 amino acids. CDR3 DNA sequence: TGCGCCAGCAGCCCGCCGGGACAGGGGGCGAGCCGCCATGGCTACACCTTC. Amino acid sequence: CASSPPGQGASRHGYTF.

The chain has TRBV3-1 (or the pseudogene TRBV3-2) and TRBJ2-7; D is possibly TRBD2 (6 bases). CDR3 length equals 16 residues. V was cut by 1 base and J by 3 bases, with 16 bases left in between. Germline CDR1 reads LGHDT; CDR2 reads YNNKEL (reference sequence). CDR3 coding DNA: TGTGCCAGCAGCCAAGCTCGGTCGAGGAGGGGCTACGAGCAGTACTTC. Its protein product is CASSQARSRRGYEQYF.

This chain joins TRBV7-9 and TRBJ2-7, with 13 nucleotides matching TRBD2. Germline CDR1 and CDR2: SEHNR and FQNEAQ (reference sequence). The CDR3 runs 15 residues. Trimming at V came to 4 bases and at J to 4 bases, leaving 4 bases not matched to a gene. In DNA form, the CDR3 reads TGTGCCAGCAGCTCTCTGACTAGCGGGGGGTACGAGCAGTACTTC. Translation gives CASSSLTSGGYEQYF.

V is TRBV30 and J is TRBJ2-5; TRBD1 matches 7 bases. From germline, CDR1 is GTSNPN and CDR2 SVGIG (reference sequence). CDR3 length: 15 residues. With V trimmed by 3 bases and J by 0 bases, 7 bases remained unmatched. CDR3 sequence: CAWRPRDSYQETQYF. CDR3 nucleotide sequence: TGTGCCTGGAGGCCCCGGGACAGTTACCAAGAGACCCAGTACTTC.

The rearrangement joins TRBV4-1 to TRBJ2-7; weak D call: TRBD1 (8 bases). The V and J ends lost 5 bases and 6 bases respectively, with 23 bases between them. The CDR3 has 16 residues. In germline, CDR1 is MGHRA, CDR2 YSYEKL. CDR3 region: CASSDGQGGVGSEQYF. The DNA of the CDR3 is TGCGCCAGCAGCGACGGACAGGGAGGGGTCGGGTCCGAGCAGTACTTC.

The chain uses TRBV30 and TRBJ2-3; TRBD2 agrees at 9 bases. The germline V gene has CDR1 GTSNPN and CDR2 SVGIG (reference sequence). The CDR3 is 15 amino acids. V shed 2 bases and J 5 bases; nucleotides not matched to a gene: 8. The CDR3 reads CAWSRGGGGLDTQYF. DNA of the CDR3: TGTGCCTGGAGTCGGGGCGGGGGGGGCCTAGATACGCAGTATTTT.

There are a few counts of this clone. The CDR3 DNA is TGTGCCAGCAGTCCTGGTCCCTCGACTAGCGGGTACGAGGGCACAGATACGCAGTATTTT. Its translation: CASSPGPSTSGYEGTDTQYF. The chain employs TRBV2 and TRBJ2-3; 10 bases fit TRBD2. The germline CDR1 and CDR2 sequences are SNHLY and FYNNEI. The CDR3 totals 20 residues. V dropped 5 bases and J dropped 1; count of bases not matched to a gene: 18.

V and J are TRBV7-8 and TRBJ1-6, with D hard to call. Germline CDR1 is SGHVS and CDR2 is FQNEAQ. Trimming took 1 base from V and 7 from J, leaving 17 bases between them. The CDR3 is 17 residues long. In DNA, the CDR3 is TGTGCCAGCAGCTTAGGACCGCGGACCGGGGAGAATTCACCCCTCCACTTT. Its protein product is CASSLGPRTGENSPLHF.

The gene calls are TRBV29-1 and TRBJ2-5, with TRBD1 matching 10 bases. The germline gives CDR1 SQVTM, CDR2 ANQGSEA. The CDR3 consists of 15 residues. The V segment lost 6 bases and the J segment 2 bases; nucleotides outside the gene matches: 9. The CDR3 here is CSVGWGTGEQETQYF. In DNA, the CDR3 is TGCAGCGTCGGCTGGGGGACAGGGGAGCAAGAGACCCAGTACTTC.

This rearrangement joins TRBV27 to TRBJ2-7, with TRBD1 matching 12 bases. Trimming removed 1 base from V and 3 bases from J; junction bases left unmatched: 22. Germline V gene lookup returns CDR1 MNHEY and CDR2 SMNVEV (reference sequence). The CDR3 totals 22 residues. The CDR3 bases are TGTGCCAGCAGTTTATTGGGGACAGGGGGCGATGGTAGCGGGAGATCATTCTACGAGCAGTACTTC. Protein: CASSLLGTGGDGSGRSFYEQYF.

V is TRBV18 and J is TRBJ2-5, with D possibly being TRBD2 (6 bases). The germline gives CDR1 KGHSH, CDR2 LQKENI. V was cut by 2 bases and J by 4 bases, with 14 bases left in between. The CDR3 consists of 15 residues. In DNA, the CDR3 is TGTGCCAGCTCACCATCAGGGTTGGGAGGAGAGACCCAGTACTTC. It is translated as CASSPSGLGGETQYF.

The genes are TRBV12-3 or TRBV12-4 and TRBJ2-7, with 7 bases matching TRBD1. J lost 5 bases, V lost 7 bases, and 8 bases had no gene match. The CDR3 extends over 13 amino acids. CDR3 nucleotides: TGTGCCAGCAAGGGACAGATGGCCCACGAGCAGTACTTC. Protein sequence: CASKGQMAHEQYF.

The gene calls are TRBV5-4 and TRBJ1-1; 7 bases line up with TRBD1. V shed 4 bases, J shed 0 bases, and the junction held 6 bases outside the gene matches. The CDR3 has 15 amino acids. CDR1 is SGHNT and CDR2 is YYREEE in the germline V gene (reference sequence). CDR3 in amino acids: CASSRDSQMNTEAFF. The CDR3 DNA follows: TGTGCCAGCAGCCGGGACAGTCAAATGAACACTGAAGCTTTCTTT.

V gene TRBV19 combines with J gene TRBJ2-1; 8 bases line up with TRBD2. Germline values: CDR1 LNHDA, CDR2 SQIVND (reference sequence). There are 14 residues in the CDR3. The V segment lost 8 bases and the J segment 5 bases; nucleotides outside the gene matches: 8. The CDR3 loop reads CASVGAGAHNEQFF. CDR3 sequence (DNA): TGTGCCAGTGTGGGAGCGGGAGCCCACAATGAGCAGTTCTTC.

The table lists this clone with a few counts. The genes are TRBV30 and TRBJ1-2; tentative D call: TRBD1 (5 bases). Trimming removed 8 bases at V and 1 base at J, with 17 bases between. Per the germline V gene, CDR1 is GTSNPN and CDR2 is SVGIG (reference sequence). CDR3 size: 14 residues. This CDR3 is CARRVNRGNYGYTF. In nucleotides, the CDR3 is TGTGCCCGAAGGGTGAATAGGGGTAACTATGGCTACACCTTC.

The chain uses TRBV25-1 and TRBJ2-7, with D perhaps TRBD1 (5 bases). The CDR3 consists of 13 residues. Trimming stripped 8 bases from V and 0 bases from J, with 11 bases between. Germline-derived CDR1 and CDR2 are MGHDK and SYGVNS. CDR3 sequence: CASGRDSSYEQYF. Here the CDR3 DNA reads TGTGCCAGCGGCAGGGATAGCTCCTACGAGCAGTACTTC.